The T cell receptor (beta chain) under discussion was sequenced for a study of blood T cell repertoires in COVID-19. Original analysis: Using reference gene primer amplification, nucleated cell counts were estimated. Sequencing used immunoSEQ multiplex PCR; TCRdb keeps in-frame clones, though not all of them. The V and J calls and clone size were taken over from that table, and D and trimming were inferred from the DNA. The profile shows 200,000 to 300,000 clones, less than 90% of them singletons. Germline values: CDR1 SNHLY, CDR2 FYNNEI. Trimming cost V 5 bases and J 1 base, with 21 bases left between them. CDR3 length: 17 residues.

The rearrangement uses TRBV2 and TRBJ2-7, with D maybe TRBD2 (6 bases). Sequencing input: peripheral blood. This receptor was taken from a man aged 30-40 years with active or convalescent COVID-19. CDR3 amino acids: CASSTLSRGTTSYEQYF. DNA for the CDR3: TGTGCCAGCAGTACTTTGTCTCGGGGGACCACTTCCTACGAGCAGTACTTC.